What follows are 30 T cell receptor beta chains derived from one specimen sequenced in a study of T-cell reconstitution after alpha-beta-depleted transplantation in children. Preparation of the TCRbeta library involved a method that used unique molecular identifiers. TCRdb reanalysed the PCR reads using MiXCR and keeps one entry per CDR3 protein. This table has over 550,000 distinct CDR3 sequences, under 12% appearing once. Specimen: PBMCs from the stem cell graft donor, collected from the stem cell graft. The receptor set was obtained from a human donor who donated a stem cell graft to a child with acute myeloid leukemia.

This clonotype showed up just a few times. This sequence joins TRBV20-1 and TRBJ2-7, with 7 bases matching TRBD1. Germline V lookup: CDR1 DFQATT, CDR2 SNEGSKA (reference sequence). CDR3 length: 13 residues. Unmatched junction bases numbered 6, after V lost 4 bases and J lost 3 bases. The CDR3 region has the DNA TGCAGTGCTAACAGGGACAGAAACTACGAGCAGTACTTC. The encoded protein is CSANRDRNYEQYF.

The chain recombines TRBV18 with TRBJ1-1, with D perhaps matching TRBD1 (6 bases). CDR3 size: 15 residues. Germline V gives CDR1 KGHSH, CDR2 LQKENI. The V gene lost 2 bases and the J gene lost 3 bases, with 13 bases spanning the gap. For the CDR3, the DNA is TGTGCCAGCTCACCAAGACAGGAGGGCTACACTGAAGCTTTCTTT. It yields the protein CASSPRQEGYTEAFF.

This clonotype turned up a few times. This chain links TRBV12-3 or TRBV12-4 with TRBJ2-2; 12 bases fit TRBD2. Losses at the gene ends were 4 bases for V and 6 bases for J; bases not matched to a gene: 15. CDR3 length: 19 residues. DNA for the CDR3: TGTGCCAGCAGTTCATTCGGGACTAGCGGGTCCCGAAGGGCCGGGGAGCTGTTTTTT. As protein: CASSSFGTSGSRRAGELFF.

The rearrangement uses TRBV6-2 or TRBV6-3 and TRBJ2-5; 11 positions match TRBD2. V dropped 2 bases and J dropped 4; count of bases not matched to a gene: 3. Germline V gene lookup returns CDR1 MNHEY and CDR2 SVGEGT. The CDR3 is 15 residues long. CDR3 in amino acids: CASSYQLAGAETQYF. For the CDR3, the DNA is TGTGCCAGCAGTTACCAACTAGCGGGAGCAGAGACCCAGTACTTC.

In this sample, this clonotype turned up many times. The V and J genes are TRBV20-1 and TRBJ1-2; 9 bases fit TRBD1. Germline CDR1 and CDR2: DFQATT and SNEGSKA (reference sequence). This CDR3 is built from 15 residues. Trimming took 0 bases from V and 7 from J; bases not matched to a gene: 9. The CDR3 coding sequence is TGCAGTGCTAGAGATAGCGGGACAGGGTCTGGTGGCTACACCTTC. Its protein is CSARDSGTGSGGYTF.

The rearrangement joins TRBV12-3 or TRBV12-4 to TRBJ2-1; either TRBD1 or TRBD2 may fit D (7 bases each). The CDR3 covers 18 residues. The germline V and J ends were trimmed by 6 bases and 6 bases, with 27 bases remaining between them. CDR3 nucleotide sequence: TGTGCCAGCAGATGGGACAGCCCGAGAGCGGGGAGTGTCAATGAGCAGTTCTTC. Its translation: CASRWDSPRAGSVNEQFF.

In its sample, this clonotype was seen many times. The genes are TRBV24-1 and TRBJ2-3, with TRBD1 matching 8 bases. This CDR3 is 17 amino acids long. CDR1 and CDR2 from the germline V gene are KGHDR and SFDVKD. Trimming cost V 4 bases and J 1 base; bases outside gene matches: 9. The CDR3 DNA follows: TGTGCCACCAGTGAACTCCAGGGGGCAACGGGCACAGATACGCAGTATTTT. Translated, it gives CATSELQGATGTDTQYF.

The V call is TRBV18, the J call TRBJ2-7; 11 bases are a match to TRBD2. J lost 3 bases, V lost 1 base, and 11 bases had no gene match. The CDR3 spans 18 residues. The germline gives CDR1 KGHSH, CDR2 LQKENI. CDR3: CASSPLNLAGGARYEQYF. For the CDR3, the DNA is TGTGCCAGCTCACCACTAAACCTAGCGGGAGGCGCCCGCTACGAGCAGTACTTC.

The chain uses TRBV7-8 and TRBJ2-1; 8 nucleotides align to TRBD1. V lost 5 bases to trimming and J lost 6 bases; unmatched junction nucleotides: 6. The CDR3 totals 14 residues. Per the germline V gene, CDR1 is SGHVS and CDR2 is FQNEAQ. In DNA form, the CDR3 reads TGTGCCAGCAGCCCAACGACAGGGGTCAATGAGCAGTTCTTC. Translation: CASSPTTGVNEQFF.

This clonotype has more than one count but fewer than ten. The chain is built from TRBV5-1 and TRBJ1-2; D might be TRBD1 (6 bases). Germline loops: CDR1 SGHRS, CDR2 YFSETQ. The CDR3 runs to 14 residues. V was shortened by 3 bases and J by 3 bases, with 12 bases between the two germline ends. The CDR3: CASSSRGRYYGYTF. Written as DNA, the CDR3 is TGCGCCAGCAGCTCCCGGGGGCGATACTATGGCTACACCTTC.

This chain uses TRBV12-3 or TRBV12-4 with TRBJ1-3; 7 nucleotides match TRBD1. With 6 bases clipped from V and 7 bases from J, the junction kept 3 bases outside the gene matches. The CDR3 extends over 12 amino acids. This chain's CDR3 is CASRAGGNTIYF. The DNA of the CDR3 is TGTGCCAGCAGAGCAGGGGGGAACACCATATATTTT.

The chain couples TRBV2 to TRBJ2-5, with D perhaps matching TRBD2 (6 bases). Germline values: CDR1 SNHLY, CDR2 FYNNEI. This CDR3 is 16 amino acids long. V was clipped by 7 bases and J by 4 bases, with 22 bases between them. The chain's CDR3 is CASNPGVADAIETQYF. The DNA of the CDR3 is TGTGCCAGCAATCCCGGGGTAGCGGATGCCATAGAGACCCAGTACTTC.

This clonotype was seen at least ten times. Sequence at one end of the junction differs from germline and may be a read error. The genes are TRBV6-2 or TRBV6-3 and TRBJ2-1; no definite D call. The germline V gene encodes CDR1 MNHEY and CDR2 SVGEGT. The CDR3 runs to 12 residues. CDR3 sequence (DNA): TGTGCCAGCAGTTACTCAGGCCCCAATGTGGTCTTC. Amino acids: CASSYSGPNVVF.

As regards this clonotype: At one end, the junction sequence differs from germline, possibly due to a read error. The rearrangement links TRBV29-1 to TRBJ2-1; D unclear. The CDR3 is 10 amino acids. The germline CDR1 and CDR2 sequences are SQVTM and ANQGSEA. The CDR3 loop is CSVSHNEQFF. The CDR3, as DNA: TGCAGCGTCTCCCACAATGAGCAGTTCTTC.

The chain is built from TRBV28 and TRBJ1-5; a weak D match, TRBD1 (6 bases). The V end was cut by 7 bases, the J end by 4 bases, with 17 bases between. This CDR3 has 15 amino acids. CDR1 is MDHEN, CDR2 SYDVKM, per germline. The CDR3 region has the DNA TGTGCCAGCACCCTTATCGGGGGGCTAAATCAGCCCCAGCATTTT. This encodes CASTLIGGLNQPQHF.

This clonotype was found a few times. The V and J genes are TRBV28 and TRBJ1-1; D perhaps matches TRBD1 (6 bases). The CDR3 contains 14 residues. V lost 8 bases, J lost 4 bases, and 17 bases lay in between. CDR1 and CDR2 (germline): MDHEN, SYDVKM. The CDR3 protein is CASRTGARGTEAFF. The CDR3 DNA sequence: TGTGCCAGCCGGACGGGGGCGCGGGGCACTGAAGCTTTCTTT. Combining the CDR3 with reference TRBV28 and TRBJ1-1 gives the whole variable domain DVKVTQSSRYLVKRTGEKVFLECVQDMDHENMFWYRQDPGLGLRLIYFSYDVKMKEKGDIPEGYSVSREKKERFSLILESASTNQTSMYLCASRTGARGTEAFFGQGTRLTVV.

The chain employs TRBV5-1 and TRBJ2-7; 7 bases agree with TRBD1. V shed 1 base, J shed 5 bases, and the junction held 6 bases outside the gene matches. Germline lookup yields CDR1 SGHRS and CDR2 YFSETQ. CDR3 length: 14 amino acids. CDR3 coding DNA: TGCGCCAGCAGCTTGACAGGGGCGCCCCACGAGCAGTACTTC. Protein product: CASSLTGAPHEQYF.

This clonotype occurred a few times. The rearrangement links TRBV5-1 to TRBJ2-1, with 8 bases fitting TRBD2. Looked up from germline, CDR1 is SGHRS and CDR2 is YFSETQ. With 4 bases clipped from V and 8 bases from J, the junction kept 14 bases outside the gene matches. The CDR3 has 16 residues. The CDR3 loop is CASSKTGTSERDEQFF. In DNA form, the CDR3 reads TGCGCCAGCAGCAAGACCGGGACTAGTGAGCGGGATGAGCAGTTCTTC.

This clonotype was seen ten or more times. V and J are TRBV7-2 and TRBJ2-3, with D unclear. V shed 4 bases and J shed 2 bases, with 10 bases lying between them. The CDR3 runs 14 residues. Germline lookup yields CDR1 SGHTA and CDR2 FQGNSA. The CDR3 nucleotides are TGTGCCAGCAGCTCTCTGGCCCACACAGATACGCAGTATTTT. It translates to CASSSLAHTDTQYF.

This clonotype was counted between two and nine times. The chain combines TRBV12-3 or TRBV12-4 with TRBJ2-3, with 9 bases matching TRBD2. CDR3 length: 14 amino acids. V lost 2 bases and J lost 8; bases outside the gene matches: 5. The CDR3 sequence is CASSLIAGDPTQYF. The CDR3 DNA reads TGTGCCAGCAGTTTAATAGCGGGAGATCCTACGCAGTATTTT.

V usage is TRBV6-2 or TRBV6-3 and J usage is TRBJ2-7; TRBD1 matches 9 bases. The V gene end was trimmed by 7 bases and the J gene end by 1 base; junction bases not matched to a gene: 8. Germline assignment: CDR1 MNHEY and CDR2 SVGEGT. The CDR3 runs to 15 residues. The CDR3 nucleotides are TGTGCCAGCACCGAATACGGGACAGGGTCCTACGAGCAGTACTTC. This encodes CASTEYGTGSYEQYF.

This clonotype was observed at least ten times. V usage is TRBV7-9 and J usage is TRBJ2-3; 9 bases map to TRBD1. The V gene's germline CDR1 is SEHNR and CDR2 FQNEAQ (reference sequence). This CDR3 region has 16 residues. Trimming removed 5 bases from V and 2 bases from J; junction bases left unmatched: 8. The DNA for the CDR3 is TGTGCCAGCAGCACCGGGACAGGGATCGTCACAGATACGCAGTATTTT. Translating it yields CASSTGTGIVTDTQYF.

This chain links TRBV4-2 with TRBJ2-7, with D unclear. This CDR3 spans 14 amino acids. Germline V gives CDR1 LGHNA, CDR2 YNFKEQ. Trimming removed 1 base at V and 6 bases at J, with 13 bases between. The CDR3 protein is CASSQGDGLSEQYF. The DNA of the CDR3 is TGTGCCAGCAGCCAAGGAGACGGCCTGAGCGAGCAGTACTTC.

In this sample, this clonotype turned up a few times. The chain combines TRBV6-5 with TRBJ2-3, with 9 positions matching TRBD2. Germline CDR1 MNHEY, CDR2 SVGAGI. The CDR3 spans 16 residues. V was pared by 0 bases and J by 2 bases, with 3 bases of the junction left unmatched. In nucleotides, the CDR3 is TGTGCCAGCAGTTACTCCACTAGCGGGCCCACAGATACGCAGTATTTT. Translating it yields CASSYSTSGPTDTQYF.

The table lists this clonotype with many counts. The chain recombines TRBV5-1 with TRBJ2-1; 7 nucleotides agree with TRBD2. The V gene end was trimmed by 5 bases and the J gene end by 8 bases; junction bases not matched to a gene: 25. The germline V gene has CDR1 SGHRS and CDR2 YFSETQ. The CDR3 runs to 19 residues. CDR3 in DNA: TGCGCCAGCAGATCTTACAACCGGGCGGGAGCCCTTTCAGGGTATGAGCAGTTCTTC. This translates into CASRSYNRAGALSGYEQFF.

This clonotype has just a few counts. The CDR3 reads CASSLAPSGSGDEQYF. As DNA, the CDR3 is TGCGCCAGCAGCTTGGCCCCTAGCGGGAGTGGCGACGAGCAGTACTTC. The V gene is TRBV5-1, the J gene TRBJ2-7, with TRBD2 matching 10 bases. J was trimmed by 5 bases and V by 0 bases; bases with no gene match: 8. Germline CDR1 is SGHRS and CDR2 is YFSETQ. This CDR3 has 16 residues.

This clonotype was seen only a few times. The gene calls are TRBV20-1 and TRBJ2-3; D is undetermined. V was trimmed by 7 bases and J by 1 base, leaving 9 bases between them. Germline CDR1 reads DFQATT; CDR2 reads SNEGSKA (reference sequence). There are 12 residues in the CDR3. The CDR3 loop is CSGTVGTDTQYF. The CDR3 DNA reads TGCAGTGGCACAGTGGGCACAGATACGCAGTATTTT.

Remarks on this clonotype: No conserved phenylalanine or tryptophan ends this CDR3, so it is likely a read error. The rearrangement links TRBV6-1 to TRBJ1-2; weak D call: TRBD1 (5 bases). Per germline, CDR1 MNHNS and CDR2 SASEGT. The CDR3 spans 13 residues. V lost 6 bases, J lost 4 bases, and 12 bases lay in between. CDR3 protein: CASSLRVGYGYTL. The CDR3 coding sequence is TGTGCCAGCAGCCTCAGGGTCGGCTATGGCTACACCCTC.

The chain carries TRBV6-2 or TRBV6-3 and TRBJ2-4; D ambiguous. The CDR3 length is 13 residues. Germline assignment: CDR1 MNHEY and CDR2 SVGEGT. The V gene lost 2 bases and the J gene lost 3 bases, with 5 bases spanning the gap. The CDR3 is CASSYIVKNIQYF. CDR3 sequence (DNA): TGTGCCAGCAGTTACATCGTCAAAAACATTCAGTACTTC.

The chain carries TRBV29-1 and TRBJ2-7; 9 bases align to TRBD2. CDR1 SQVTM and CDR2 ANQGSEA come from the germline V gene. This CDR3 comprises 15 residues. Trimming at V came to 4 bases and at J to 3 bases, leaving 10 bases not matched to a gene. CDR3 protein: CSVATGGGRGYEQYF. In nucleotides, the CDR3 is TGCAGCGTTGCCACGGGGGGCGGGAGGGGCTACGAGCAGTACTTC.